This T cell receptor (beta chain) was obtained from a study of shared clonotypes between healthy human individuals. Points from the study as a whole: Generation probabilities of non-shared clonotypes were lower (relative to those shared by all four donors).

CD45RO-negative CD8 cells positively selected for CCR7 made up the naive population, which excluded terminally differentiated effector memory CD45RA+ cells. Recent acute infections and vaccinations were absent in the healthy HIV-negative adult donors. Details on this clone: Its target is not known.

Germline loops: CDR1 LGHNA, CDR2 YSLEER. With 1 base removed from V and 2 bases from J, the gap between germline ends came to 6 bases. The CDR3 length is 15 residues. Running of the assay took place at deep level. Clones were sequenced by immunoSEQ multiplex PCR, and TCRdb holds only the in-frame ones, with some missing. This table has more than 2 million clones, approximately 94% appearing once. This clonotype originated in a man between 18 and 29 years old in good health. The chain links TRBV4-3 to TRBJ2-6; D might be TRBD2 (5 bases). What was sequenced was naive CD8+ T cells sorted from blood. CDR3 sequence: CASSQGRAGANVLTF. CDR3 DNA: TGCGCCAGCAGCCAAGGGCGGGCTGGGGCCAACGTCCTGACTTTC.